This TCR beta chain was identified during a study of low-dose radiotherapy and immunotherapy resistance in tumors. About the study: Cohort 1 got 0.5 Gy per fraction every 2 weeks, 6.5 Gy in total. Across 26 weeks, 13 Gy in total went to Cohort 2, delivered as 1 Gy per fraction every two weeks. Intravenous cyclophosphamide at 200 mg/m2 preceded radiation and immunotherapy by one day, every two weeks.

Time point: before trial treatment. Donors, who were enrolled in a single-arm phase I dose-escalation trial, received nivolumab, ipilimumab, aspirin, low-dose cyclophosphamide and low-dose radiotherapy. TRAV and TRBV primers primed cDNA for both TCRalpha and TCRbeta. A constant-region primer paired with the V-primer adapter amplified TCRs over around 18 PCR cycles. Via MiXCR, TCRdb re-called the reads, giving one row per CDR3 protein. The table lists 59,000 or so distinct CDR3 sequences, about 26% of them singletons. The CDR3 consists of 17 residues. V was pared by 8 bases and J by 4 bases, with 18 bases of the junction left unmatched.

V usage is TRBV5-3 and J usage is TRBJ2-7; 10 positions agree with TRBD1. TRBV5-3 qualifies as an ORF whose function is uncertain. The sequence was obtained from a male donor with rectosigmoid adenocarcinoma. The source material was PBMCs, sampled before treatment. CDR3 protein: CASSTSADRGRRYEQYF. CDR3 bases: TGTGCCAGCAGCACCTCAGCCGACAGGGGGCGCCGATACGAGCAGTACTTC.